A single sample is the source of the 10 T cell receptor beta chains below, sequenced in a study of beta chain features in type 1 diabetes. The authors reverse transcribed all of the isolated RNA, so sequencing captured expressed TCRB transcripts. TCRdb keeps only in-frame clones here, not all; method: immunoSEQ multiplex PCR. The table records 300,000 to 450,000 clones, roughly 21% of them present only once. Sequencing was performed on naive CD4+ T cells from blood. These TCRs come from a woman in her late teens or twenties in good health.

The chain couples TRBV6-5 to TRBJ2-3; TRBD2 agrees at 13 bases. The J segment lost 8 bases and the V segment lost 6 bases, leaving 8 bases of the junction unmatched. The CDR3 totals 15 residues. Germline V gives CDR1 MNHEY, CDR2 SVGAGI. In nucleotides, the CDR3 is TGTGCCAGCAGCTGGACTAGCGGGGGAAAGAGTACGCAGTATTTT. Translation gives CASSWTSGGKSTQYF.

This clone was found a few times. J is TRBJ2-6 and V is TRBV29-1; a weak D match, TRBD2 (7 bases). The CDR3 runs 17 residues. V shed 6 bases and J shed 1 base, with 19 bases lying between them. The germline gives CDR1 SQVTM, CDR2 ANQGSEA. The CDR3 region is CSVRGGGRGSGANVLTF. The CDR3 bases are TGCAGCGTCCGAGGTGGAGGGAGGGGGTCTGGGGCCAACGTCCTGACTTTC.

V usage is TRBV12-2 and J usage is TRBJ1-1. TRBV12-2 is shown as a pseudogene. The CDR3 runs 11 residues. The CDR3 is CASRRRTRAFF. Written as DNA, the CDR3 is TGTGCAAGTCGCCGTAGAACGAGAGCTTTCTTT.

This clone was found a few times. This chain uses TRBV7-9 with TRBJ1-1; maybe TRBD1 (5 bases). CDR3 length: 16 residues. Trimming removed 5 bases at V and 0 bases at J, with 16 bases between. Germline assignment: CDR1 SEHNR and CDR2 FQNEAQ (reference sequence). The CDR3 spells CASSQGRGRMNTEAFF. CDR3 coding DNA: TGTGCCAGCAGCCAAGGGAGGGGCCGTATGAACACTGAAGCTTTCTTT.

The chain links TRBV5-6 to TRBJ1-1; D is possibly TRBD1 (5 bases). The CDR3 is made up of 11 amino acids. Germline V lookup: CDR1 SGHDT, CDR2 YYEEEE. V lost 10 bases to trimming and J lost 3 bases, with 10 bases between them. CDR3 region: CASGGYTEAFF. CDR3 bases: TGTGCCTCCGGGGGGTACACTGAAGCTTTCTTT.

A few counts support this clone. The chain joins TRBV29-1 to TRBJ2-3, with D possibly being TRBD1 (5 bases). Germline V gives CDR1 SQVTM, CDR2 ANQGSEA. The length of the CDR3 is 14 residues. With 6 bases removed from V and 9 bases from J, the gap between germline ends came to 22 bases. The CDR3 DNA reads TGCAGCGTAAGTGGGGCTACCCCGTCGGTAACGCAGTATTTT. Residues: CSVSGATPSVTQYF.

CDR3 DNA sequence: TGCGCCAGCAGCCCACAGGGGGGTTCCTCCTACGAGCAGTACTTC. Protein: CASSPQGGSSYEQYF. The chain recombines TRBV5-1 with TRBJ2-7; 8 nucleotides align to TRBD1. The ends lost 4 bases at V and 0 bases at J; junction bases unmatched: 6. This CDR3 is built from 15 residues. The germline V gene has CDR1 SGHRS and CDR2 YFSETQ.

This clone was found a few times. This chain uses TRBV4-3 with TRBJ1-5; 7 bases agree with TRBD1. Germline V CDR1 and CDR2: LGHNA, YSLEER. The V gene end was trimmed by 3 bases and the J gene end by 2 bases; junction bases not matched to a gene: 7. The CDR3 totals 16 residues. The CDR3 loop is CASSHRQGRRNQPQHF. In nucleotides, the CDR3 is TGCGCCAGCAGCCACCGACAGGGTCGGCGCAATCAGCCCCAGCATTTT.

The gene calls are TRBV30 and TRBJ2-2; 12 bases align to TRBD2. Trimming at V came to 2 bases and at J to 5 bases, leaving 9 bases not matched to a gene. Germline V gene data show CDR1 as GTSNPN and CDR2 as SVGIG (reference sequence). This CDR3 is built from 17 residues. Here the CDR3 reads CAWSSGLAGSGTGELFF. In DNA form, the CDR3 reads TGTGCCTGGAGTTCAGGACTAGCGGGATCGGGTACCGGGGAGCTGTTTTTT.

The sample holds one count of this clone. The chain uses TRBV11-1 and TRBJ2-5; 7 bases match TRBD1. Germline CDR1 and CDR2: SGHAT and FQDESV (reference sequence). This CDR3 region has 15 residues. V lost 0 bases, J lost 5 bases, and 6 bases stayed unmatched. The CDR3: CASSLAYRGVETQYF. The CDR3 bases are TGTGCCAGCAGCTTAGCCTACAGGGGCGTGGAGACCCAGTACTTC.